This T cell receptor (beta chain) was recovered during a study of T cells in localized non-small cell lung cancer. Profiling relied on immunoSEQ multiplex PCR, and the TCRdb table lists in-frame clones only, not all of them. Here the sample spans some 52,000 clones, less than 85% being singletons. In this sample, this clone turned up a few times. The sequence came from a woman aged 40 to 75 with stage II lung adenocarcinoma. This sample comprised PBMCs, obtained before any cancer treatment.

CDR3 region: CASSPSANTIYF. The CDR3 region has the DNA TGTGCCAGCAGCCCGTCCGCTAACACCATATATTTT. The chain carries TRBV7-9 and TRBJ1-3; D remains unclear. The V end was cut by 5 bases, the J end by 7 bases, with 9 bases between. The CDR3 has 12 residues. Germline V gene data show CDR1 as SEHNR and CDR2 as FQNEAQ (reference sequence).